This T cell receptor beta chain originates from a study of radiotherapy plus CTLA-4 blockade in lung cancer. Whole-study context: Patients showed objective responses in under 20% of cases, and disease control was achieved by 25% to 35%.

Germline V gives CDR1 LNHDA, CDR2 SQIVND (reference sequence). The CDR3 runs to 15 residues. The trim removed 5 bases at V and 1 base at J, leaving 7 bases unmatched. The data were produced by immunoSEQ multiplex PCR, yet TCRdb's version contains in-frame clones alone and is incomplete. The repertoire holds around 82,000 clones, with under 80% as singletons. Turning to this clone: Its antigen is not identified.

Patients with chemo-refractory metastatic non-small-cell lung cancer received focal radiation plus CTLA-4 blockade with ipilimumab. Study-wide results and limits: After treatment with radiotherapy plus ipilimumab, TCR clones that came from the tumor expanded in blood. With interferon-beta, early dynamics of blood T cell clones were reported to best predict response.

The material sequenced was peripheral blood, taken from a patient treated with radiotherapy plus ipilimumab. V usage is TRBV19 and J usage is TRBJ1-1, with TRBD1 matching 7 bases. The sequence was collected from a human donor with non-small cell lung cancer whose response to radiotherapy plus ipilimumab could not be evaluated. Some clones in this sample may be carry-over from other donors' samples. CDR3 in amino acids: CASSLPGTANTEAFF. CDR3 bases: TGTGCCAGTAGTCTTCCCGGGACAGCGAACACTGAAGCTTTCTTT.